The T cell receptor (beta chain) under discussion was sequenced for a study of blood T cell repertoires in COVID-19. Germline V gene sequence: CDR1 MNHEY, CDR2 SVGAGI. This CDR3 has 15 amino acids. V lost 6 bases and J lost 5, with 16 bases in between. Libraries were prepared by immunoSEQ multiplex PCR; TCRdb keeps only in-frame clonotypes and omits some of them. Of some 200,000 clones listed, approximately 90% were seen once; the top ten hold approximately 12%. This chain uses TRBV6-5 with TRBJ1-4; no firm D call. The sample consisted of peripheral blood. This receptor was taken from a woman younger than 35 who had recovered from COVID-19. CDR3 sequence: CASSPEASANEKLFF. The CDR3 DNA reads as TGTGCCAGCAGCCCCGAGGCGTCGGCGAATGAAAAACTGTTTTTT.